The 5 T cell receptor beta chains in this list originate from one sample, sequenced in a study of blood T cell repertoires in COVID-19 (dated by TCRdb to 2018 to 2020). Library preparation was by the immunoSEQ multiplex PCR assay. The source is immuneACCESS, and TCRdb retained only in-frame sequences with V and J called. Part of the clones is not carried over; for the studies checked, unresolved V genes explain less than half of this, and the remainder is unexplained. This sample is represented by around 100,000 clones; 85% to 90% of them were singletons. The top ten clonotypes cover about 13% of the sample. Sequenced input: peripheral blood. Receptor source: a human donor in a cohort sampled during active COVID-19.

This sequence joins TRBV4-1 and TRBJ2-7; 8 bases fit TRBD2. Germline trimming cut 5 bases from V and 2 bases from J; bases unmatched to any gene: 5. The CDR3 loop spans 14 amino acids. Germline CDR1 and CDR2: MGHRA and YSYEKL. The CDR3 nucleotides are TGCGCCAGCAGCGCCAGCGGGGGAACCTACGAGCAGTACTTC. It encodes CASSASGGTYEQYF.

The chain joins TRBV6-6 to TRBJ2-1; unclear D gene. The germline V gene has CDR1 MNHNY and CDR2 SVGAGI (reference sequence). Trimming shortened V by 0 bases and J by 6 bases, and 9 bases separated the two germline ends. The CDR3 spans 14 residues. CDR3 sequence: CASSYSANRNEQFF. The CDR3 DNA reads TGTGCCAGCAGTTACTCCGCGAACCGCAATGAGCAGTTCTTC.

The chain has TRBV4-3 and TRBJ1-2; 9 positions match TRBD1. Germline CDR1 is LGHNA and CDR2 is YSLEER. V shed 6 bases, J shed 0 bases, and the junction held 11 bases outside the gene matches. The CDR3 extends over 17 amino acids. The DNA for the CDR3 is TGCGCCAGCAGTCGTGCGGGACAGGGCCCATCTAACTATGGCTACACCTTC. Its translation is CASSRAGQGPSNYGYTF.

A few counts support this clone. This chain uses TRBV7-2 with TRBJ1-2, with TRBD1 identical over 7 bases. The germline V gene encodes CDR1 SGHTA and CDR2 FQGNSA. The CDR3 runs to 15 residues. Trimming removed 3 bases from V and 4 bases from J; junction bases left unmatched: 8. The CDR3 DNA reads TGTGCCAGCAGCTTCCTGGACAGGCGACGCTATGGCTACACCTTC. Translated: CASSFLDRRRYGYTF.

The chain couples TRBV5-1 to TRBJ2-1; D uncertain. Per germline, CDR1 SGHRS and CDR2 YFSETQ. V dropped 0 bases and J dropped 0 bases, with 7 bases sitting between them. This CDR3 is built from 15 residues. The CDR3 is CASSLVASSYNEQFF. The DNA of the CDR3 is TGCGCCAGCAGCTTGGTCGCCAGCTCCTACAATGAGCAGTTCTTC.